These 32 T cell receptor beta chains were all obtained from the same sample, sequenced in a study of cytomegalovirus exposure and HLA in healthy donors. The PCR ran on 60 Vbeta and 13 Jbeta primers. The table came from immunoSEQ multiplex PCR; TCRdb's copy has only in-frame clones and leaves some out. The data contain 130,000 to 150,000 clones, around four fifths of them seen just once; the ten biggest clones take up less than 4%. The material sequenced was PBMCs. These receptor sequences come from a male donor in good health and CMV-seronegative.

The CDR3 protein is CASSNKCAGGPFFYQPQHF. As DNA, the CDR3 is TGTGCCAGCAGCAATAAGTGCGCAGGGGGCCCTTTCTTTTATCAGCCCCAGCATTTT. The chain is built from TRBV21-1 and TRBJ1-5; the listed D gene, TRBD1, was not tested against the DNA. TRBV21-1 represents a pseudogene. The CDR3 runs to 19 residues.

V gene TRBV9 combines with J gene TRBJ1-1, with D uncertain. The CDR3 covers 16 residues. V lost 3 bases and J 0 bases, leaving 15 bases between the germline ends. Germline loops: CDR1 SGDLS, CDR2 YYNGEE. CDR3 nucleotide sequence: TGTGCCAGCAGCGCCATCTCCGGAGTATTGAACACTGAAGCTTTCTTT. Encoded protein: CASSAISGVLNTEAFF.

The CDR3 coding sequence is TGTGCCAGCAGTGAATACCGGGTCTCTAATGAAAAACTGTTTTTT. This gives the protein CASSEYRVSNEKLFF. V is TRBV25-1 and J is TRBJ1-4; no clear D gene. Germline V gene data show CDR1 as MGHDK and CDR2 as SYGVNS. V lost 0 bases, J lost 3 bases, and 8 bases lay in between. The CDR3 has 15 residues.

The chain employs TRBV7-9 and TRBJ1-2; 8 positions agree with TRBD1. V lost 6 bases and J lost 3; bases outside the gene matches: 9. Germline lookup yields CDR1 SEHNR and CDR2 FQNEAQ (reference sequence). CDR3 length equals 15 residues. The CDR3 region is CASRPTGGEDYGYTF. CDR3 coding DNA: TGTGCCAGCAGGCCTACAGGGGGAGAGGACTATGGCTACACCTTC.

This chain links TRBV21-1 with TRBJ2-7; the D call of TRBD1 is as the table states it, not checked on the DNA. TRBV21-1 is described as a pseudogene. This CDR3 spans 17 amino acids. CDR3 in DNA: TGTGCCAGCAGCAAAGAGAGGGCGGACAGCCTCCTATACGAGCAGTACTTC. Translation gives CASSKERADSLLYEQYF.

The genes are TRBV6-5 and TRBJ2-7; D might be TRBD2 (6 bases). Germline CDR1 is MNHEY and CDR2 is SVGAGI. The CDR3 loop spans 14 amino acids. Between the trimmed V and J ends, which lost 2 bases and 6 bases, there was a span of 14 bases. CDR3 in amino acids: CASSYERDSSEQYF. The CDR3 DNA reads TGTGCCAGCAGTTACGAGAGGGACTCGTCCGAGCAGTACTTC.

The CDR3 coding sequence is TGTGCCAGCAGTGGGCTCCCGGGACAGGGGCAAGAGACCCAGTACTTC. The encoded protein is CASSGLPGQGQETQYF. The chain links TRBV2 to TRBJ2-5; TRBD1 aligns across 10 bases. This CDR3 comprises 16 residues. Trimming removed 4 bases from V and 2 bases from J; junction bases left unmatched: 7. The germline V gene has CDR1 SNHLY and CDR2 FYNNEI.

To note about this clone: The germline gene is not matched at one end of the junction; a read error may be the cause. The CDR3 nucleotides are TGTTCCAGCAGCTCGCGGAGGGACGAGCAGTACTTC. Translating gives CSSSSRRDEQYF. The V gene is TRBV7-9, the J gene TRBJ2-7; D perhaps matches TRBD2 (6 bases). Germline V lookup: CDR1 SEHNR, CDR2 FQNEAQ (reference sequence). The CDR3 consists of 12 residues.

The rearrangement uses TRBV21-1 and TRBJ2-5; the D call of TRBD1 is as the table states it, not checked on the DNA. The J call may be incorrect, as the DNA end agrees better with TRBJ2-7. TRBV21-1 is described as a pseudogene. The CDR3 spans 15 residues. DNA of the CDR3: TGTGCCAGCCGGTTTGGACAGCCTTCCTCCTACGAGCAGTACTTC. This sequence encodes CASRFGQPSSYEQYF.

This chain connects TRBV27 to TRBJ2-5; 7 bases are a match to TRBD2. V lost 3 bases to trimming and J lost 5 bases; unmatched junction nucleotides: 9. This CDR3 comprises 15 residues. In germline, CDR1 is MNHEY, CDR2 SMNVEV (reference sequence). In DNA form, the CDR3 reads TGTGCCAGCAGTTTTTCTCGACTAGCCCAGGAGACCCAGTACTTC. Translated, it gives CASSFSRLAQETQYF.

This clone was detected only a few times. The V gene is TRBV7-6, the J gene TRBJ2-2; D not certain. Germline V gene lookup returns CDR1 SGHVS and CDR2 FNYEAQ. The V and J ends lost 4 bases and 9 bases respectively, with 9 bases between them. This CDR3 is built from 12 residues. Written as DNA, the CDR3 is TGTGCCAGCAGCTCCTCTCGTAGGGAGCTGTTTTTT. It encodes CASSSSRRELFF.

This chain uses TRBV7-9 with TRBJ1-1, with 7 nucleotides matching TRBD1. In germline, CDR1 is SEHNR, CDR2 FQNEAQ (reference sequence). Germline trimming cut 5 bases from V and 0 bases from J; bases unmatched to any gene: 3. The CDR3 length is 14 residues. Here the CDR3 reads CASSLTGVNTEAFF. CDR3 DNA sequence: TGTGCCAGCAGCCTTACAGGGGTGAACACTGAAGCTTTCTTT.

This clone was seen only a few times. The V and J genes are TRBV5-1 and TRBJ1-4; the D is unclear. The germline gives CDR1 SGHRS, CDR2 YFSETQ. This CDR3 spans 14 amino acids. V was cut by 4 bases and J by 7 bases, with 14 bases left in between. The CDR3 nucleotides are TGCGCCAGCAGCCTGAGGCCGGAGGGTGAAAAACTGTTTTTT. This gives the protein CASSLRPEGEKLFF. Full variable domain (remainder filled in from reference TRBV5-1 and TRBJ1-4): KAGVTQTPRYLIKTRGQQVTLSCSPISGHRSVSWYQQTPGQGLQFLFEYFSETQRNKGNFPGRFSGRQFSNSRSEMNVSTLELGDSALYLCASSLRPEGEKLFFGSGTQLSVL.

The chain recombines TRBV4-3 with TRBJ2-1; D is possibly TRBD2 (6 bases). This CDR3 comprises 18 residues. V was trimmed by 3 bases and J by 9 bases, leaving 27 bases between them. Germline CDR1 reads LGHNA; CDR2 reads YSLEER. CDR3 coding DNA: TGCGCCAGCAGCCACCCGAACTCGGCCGGGACTCGCCCACCTGAGCAGTTCTTC. Residues: CASSHPNSAGTRPPEQFF.

V is TRBV28 and J is TRBJ2-4; D not resolved. V was cut by 3 bases and J by 1 base, with 19 bases left in between. The CDR3 length is 18 residues. CDR1 is MDHEN and CDR2 is SYDVKM in the germline V gene. As DNA, the CDR3 is TGTGCCAGCAGTTTCGTCGGCGGCGTGCAGACCGCCAAAAACATTCAGTACTTC. Protein sequence: CASSFVGGVQTAKNIQYF.

The CDR3 DNA follows: TGTGCCAGCAGCCCCCGAGGAACGAGCACAGATACGCAGTATTTT. Translation: CASSPRGTSTDTQYF. The rearrangement joins TRBV9 to TRBJ2-3; D is unresolved. The CDR3 consists of 15 residues. The V gene's germline CDR1 is SGDLS and CDR2 YYNGEE. V dropped 4 bases and J dropped 0 bases, with 12 bases sitting between them.

This clone has only one observation. The chain is built from TRBV6-1 and TRBJ1-5, with D tentatively TRBD1 (6 bases). The V end lost 6 bases, the J end lost 7 bases, and 13 bases lay between the germline ends. Germline V gives CDR1 MNHNS, CDR2 SASEGT. The CDR3 loop spans 13 amino acids. Here the CDR3 reads CASRGGPGQPQHF. CDR3 coding DNA: TGTGCCAGCAGGGGGGGGCCCGGGCAGCCCCAGCATTTT.

A note on this clone: The germline gene is not matched at one end of the junction; a read error may be the cause. The gene calls are TRBV7-3 and TRBJ1-1, with D possibly being TRBD1 (6 bases). Germline V gene data show CDR1 as SGHTA and CDR2 as FQGTGA. The CDR3 is made up of 13 amino acids. The CDR3 DNA is TGTTCCAGCAGCCCCAGGGGATCCACTGAAGCTTTCTTT. Translating gives CSSSPRGSTEAFF.

The V and J genes are TRBV10-3 and TRBJ1-2; D unclear. The CDR3 is made up of 17 amino acids. The germline CDR1 and CDR2 sequences are ENHRY and SYGVKD. Trimming took off 4 bases at V and 6 bases at J, with 24 bases between the two ends. The CDR3 spells CAISVWRAEGRRDGYTF. The CDR3 nucleotides read TGTGCCATCAGTGTGTGGAGGGCAGAAGGGAGAAGAGATGGCTACACCTTC.

This chain connects TRBV5-1 to TRBJ2-7; the D gene is possibly TRBD1 (5 bases). Germline lookup yields CDR1 SGHRS and CDR2 YFSETQ. The CDR3 contains 15 residues. Trimming stripped 2 bases from V and 2 bases from J, with 14 bases between. The CDR3 bases are TGCGCCAGCAGCTTTTCGGCAGGGTCTACCTACGAGCAGTACTTC. It encodes CASSFSAGSTYEQYF.

The chain is built from TRBV6-4 and TRBJ1-5; possible D gene TRBD1, 6 bases. The CDR3 covers 15 residues. Germline CDR1 MRHNA, CDR2 SNTAGT. Between the trimmed V and J ends, which lost 9 bases and 5 bases, there was a span of 20 bases. For the CDR3, the DNA is TGTGCCAGATTTTTCAGGGACATACGGGATCAGCCCCAGCATTTT. This translates into CARFFRDIRDQPQHF.

This chain joins TRBV18 and TRBJ1-2; TRBD1 aligns across 9 bases. CDR1 is KGHSH and CDR2 is LQKENI in the germline V gene. J lost 6 bases, V lost 4 bases, and 21 bases had no gene match. The CDR3 runs 19 residues. The CDR3 sequence: CASSLQGAVVEPRLDGYTF. Here the CDR3 DNA reads TGTGCCAGCTCACTACAGGGGGCGGTGGTTGAACCTAGGTTGGATGGCTACACCTTC.

The rearrangement links TRBV5-4 to TRBJ2-5; TRBD2 agrees at 8 bases. CDR3 length: 18 amino acids. Trimming at V came to 0 bases and at J to 5 bases, leaving 15 bases not matched to a gene. Germline V gene sequence: CDR1 SGHNT, CDR2 YYREEE (reference sequence). The CDR3 reads CASSLDASGSASGETQYF. The CDR3 DNA sequence: TGTGCCAGCAGCTTGGATGCAAGCGGGAGTGCATCGGGTGAGACCCAGTACTTC.

This chain joins TRBV29-1 and TRBJ1-1, with D perhaps matching TRBD1 (6 bases). Per the germline V gene, CDR1 is SQVTM and CDR2 is ANQGSEA. V dropped 4 bases and J dropped 2 bases, with 14 bases sitting between them. The CDR3 has 14 amino acids. CDR3 nucleotides: TGCAGCGTTGTTACAGGGACGGGAAACACTGAAGCTTTCTTT. It is translated as CSVVTGTGNTEAFF. Supplemented by reference TRBV29-1 and TRBJ1-1, the full variable domain reads SAVISQKPSRDICQRGTSLTIQCQVDSQVTMMFWYRQQPGQSLTLIATANQGSEATYESGFVIDKFPISRPNLTFSTLTVSNMSPEDSSIYLCSVVTGTGNTEAFFGQGTRLTVV.

The chain is built from TRBV7-8 and TRBJ2-7; TRBD2 agrees at 7 bases. CDR3 length: 12 residues. Germline CDR1 reads SGHVS; CDR2 reads FQNEAQ. The V segment lost 1 base and the J segment 7 bases; nucleotides outside the gene matches: 1. CDR3 protein: CASSLGGGEQYF. As DNA, the CDR3 is TGTGCCAGCAGCTTAGGGGGGGGAGAGCAGTACTTC.

The chain carries TRBV29-1 and TRBJ2-1, with 9 bases that match TRBD1. The CDR3 consists of 14 residues. With 7 bases clipped from V and 4 bases from J, the junction kept 8 bases outside the gene matches. The germline gives CDR1 SQVTM, CDR2 ANQGSEA. The CDR3 nucleotides are TGCAGCGCTGCTACAGGGGGCAATTACAATGAGCAGTTCTTC. Its translation: CSAATGGNYNEQFF.

V usage is TRBV6-5 and J usage is TRBJ1-6; perhaps TRBD1 as D (5 bases). Trimming removed 4 bases at V and 6 bases at J, with 16 bases between. Germline V gene sequence: CDR1 MNHEY, CDR2 SVGAGI. The CDR3 covers 16 residues. The CDR3 loop is CASSSGTVNPNSPLHF. Written as DNA, the CDR3 is TGTGCCAGCAGTTCCGGGACTGTTAATCCTAATTCACCCCTCCACTTT.

This chain uses TRBV30 with TRBJ2-3; 7 nucleotides match TRBD2. The trim removed 2 bases at V and 3 bases at J, leaving 8 bases unmatched. The CDR3 contains 15 residues. Germline V gene sequence: CDR1 GTSNPN, CDR2 SVGIG (reference sequence). This chain's CDR3 is CAWSTRGSITDTQYF. The CDR3 nucleotides are TGTGCCTGGAGTACCCGCGGGAGCATTACAGATACGCAGTATTTT. Full variable domain (remainder filled in from reference TRBV30 and TRBJ2-3): SQTIHQWPATLVQPVGSPLSLECTVEGTSNPNLYWYRQAAGRGLQLLFYSVGIGQISSEVPQNLSASRPQDRQFILSSKKLLLSDSGFYLCAWSTRGSITDTQYFGPGTRLTVL.

The rearrangement uses TRBV18 and TRBJ2-1; 10 nucleotides line up with TRBD2. The CDR3 has 17 amino acids. V lost 4 bases and J lost 2; bases outside the gene matches: 8. Germline-derived CDR1 and CDR2 are KGHSH and LQKENI. Here the CDR3 DNA reads TGTGCCAGCTCACTCCCGCCGGGACTAGCGACCTACAATGAGCAGTTCTTC. Encoded protein: CASSLPPGLATYNEQFF. The full variable domain, with the rest looked up from reference TRBV18 and TRBJ2-1, is NAGVMQNPRHLVRRRGQEARLRCSPMKGHSHVYWYRQLPEEGLKFMVYLQKENIIDESGMPKERFSAEFPKEGPSILRIQQVVRGDSAAYFCASSLPPGLATYNEQFFGPGTRLTVL.

The gene calls are TRBV12-5 and TRBJ2-1; 10 nucleotides align to TRBD2. CDR3 length: 18 amino acids. J gave up 4 bases and V 2 bases, and 11 bases lay outside the gene matches. Germline CDR1 LGHNT, CDR2 FRNRAP. The CDR3 nucleotides read TGTGCTAGTGGTTTGAGCCTAGCGGGGGAGCCCCCGTACAATGAGCAGTTCTTC. It yields the protein CASGLSLAGEPPYNEQFF.

The chain has TRBV6-5 and TRBJ1-2; TRBD1 is a possible D gene (5 bases). The germline V gene encodes CDR1 MNHEY and CDR2 SVGAGI. This CDR3 spans 13 amino acids. V lost 1 base and J lost 7, with 10 bases in between. CDR3 sequence: CASSYYYRRGYTF. The CDR3, as DNA: TGTGCCAGCAGTTACTACTACAGGCGTGGCTACACCTTC.

The rearrangement joins TRBV5-6 to TRBJ1-5, with D possibly being TRBD1 (6 bases). Germline loops: CDR1 SGHDT, CDR2 YYEEEE. The CDR3 loop spans 18 amino acids. Trimming removed 4 bases from V and 1 base from J, with 21 bases in between. The CDR3 spells CASSQNRVLGSSNQPQHF. CDR3 coding DNA: TGTGCCAGCAGCCAAAACAGGGTATTAGGCTCCAGCAATCAGCCCCAGCATTTT.